The 24 T cell receptor beta chains below were found in one sample sequenced in a study of shared T cell receptors in the human thymus. Measured with immunoSEQ multiplex PCR; TCRdb has only the in-frame clones, and not every one. The table includes 700,000 to 750,000 clones, over 75% detected once. This same sample was also taken into another study, of human thymus T cells.

The specimen was thymocytes. The receptors here all came from a girl in the first two years of life with a congenital heart defect.

The chain combines TRBV5-4 with TRBJ2-7, with D perhaps matching TRBD2 (7 bases). Trimming left V 5 bases short and J 1 base short, with 10 bases between. Germline CDR1 is SGHNT and CDR2 is YYREEE (reference sequence). The CDR3 is 13 amino acids. The CDR3 here is CASRRGGSYEQYF. Here the CDR3 DNA reads TGTGCCAGCAGAAGGGGGGGATCCTACGAGCAGTACTTC.

The chain links TRBV7-8 to TRBJ1-5; TRBD1 agrees at 9 bases. V lost 3 bases, J lost 0 bases, and 0 bases stayed unmatched. Germline-derived CDR1 and CDR2 are SGHVS and FQNEAQ. CDR3 length equals 15 residues. CDR3 region: CASSLTGGSNQPQHF. DNA of the CDR3: TGTGCCAGCAGCTTGACAGGGGGTAGCAATCAGCCCCAGCATTTT.

The genes are TRBV5-1 and TRBJ1-6; D perhaps matches TRBD1 (6 bases). The CDR3 totals 19 residues. The germline V gene has CDR1 SGHRS and CDR2 YFSETQ. Trimming stripped 0 bases from V and 6 bases from J, with 22 bases between. CDR3 in amino acids: CASSLAGGHSTEFNSPLHF. The CDR3, as DNA: TGCGCCAGCAGCTTGGCCGGGGGGCACAGCACAGAATTTAATTCACCCCTCCACTTT.

The chain is built from TRBV19 and TRBJ2-2, with D unclear. The CDR3 totals 12 residues. Trimming pared 3 bases from V and 6 bases from J, leaving 5 bases between. The germline V gene has CDR1 LNHDA and CDR2 SQIVND (reference sequence). This chain's CDR3 is CASSIGSGELFF. CDR3 coding DNA: TGTGCCAGTAGTATCGGGTCCGGGGAGCTGTTTTTT.

The J gene is TRBJ1-4, the V gene TRBV14; a weak D match, TRBD1 (5 bases). The germline gives CDR1 SGHDN, CDR2 FVKESK. CDR3 length: 15 residues. The V gene lost 4 bases and the J gene lost 5 bases, with 14 bases spanning the gap. CDR3 sequence (DNA): TGTGCCAGCAGCCCCCGACAGAGACAAAATGAAAAACTGTTTTTT. Protein sequence: CASSPRQRQNEKLFF.

J is TRBJ1-5 and V is TRBV19; TRBD1 aligns across 7 bases. The V gene end was trimmed by 9 bases and the J gene end by 6 bases; junction bases not matched to a gene: 11. CDR3 length: 14 amino acids. In germline, CDR1 is LNHDA, CDR2 SQIVND (reference sequence). This chain's CDR3 is CASTLDRDGQPQHF. CDR3 bases: TGTGCCAGCACCCTCGACAGGGACGGTCAGCCCCAGCATTTT.

The chain employs TRBV5-5 and TRBJ1-6; D is undetermined. Germline V CDR1 and CDR2: SGHKS, YYEKEE (reference sequence). This CDR3 is built from 17 residues. V was trimmed by 1 base and J by 0 bases, leaving 11 bases between them. As DNA, the CDR3 is TGTGCCAGCAGCTTGAGCGTCCATCCCTCCTATAATTCACCCCTCCACTTT. Translating gives CASSLSVHPSYNSPLHF.

This clone has only one observation. The rearrangement links TRBV9 to TRBJ1-1, with a possible D match to TRBD1 (6 bases). The length of the CDR3 is 14 residues. V was cut by 3 bases and J by 2 bases, with 11 bases left in between. CDR1 is SGDLS and CDR2 is YYNGEE in the germline V gene. CDR3: CASSAGQINTEAFF. DNA for the CDR3: TGTGCCAGCAGCGCCGGACAGATAAACACTGAAGCTTTCTTT.

This chain links TRBV15 with TRBJ2-3; 7 bases align to TRBD2. The CDR3 spans 16 residues. With V trimmed by 5 bases and J by 1 base, 9 bases remained unmatched. Germline V lookup: CDR1 LNHNV, CDR2 YYDKDF (reference sequence). The CDR3, as DNA: TGTGCCACCAGCGCCACCAGCGGGGCATGCACAGATACGCAGTATTTT. Its translation is CATSATSGACTDTQYF.

V is TRBV9 and J is TRBJ2-6; 8 nucleotides align to TRBD1. The CDR3 loop spans 17 amino acids. Germline-derived CDR1 and CDR2 are SGDLS and YYNGEE. V lost 4 bases to trimming and J lost 3 bases; unmatched junction nucleotides: 9. CDR3 in DNA: TGTGCCAGCAGCCGAGACCGCAGGGGGCGTGGGGCCAACGTCCTGACTTTC. It encodes CASSRDRRGRGANVLTF.

The chain employs TRBV7-9 and TRBJ1-1; D call uncertain. Germline V gene data show CDR1 as SEHNR and CDR2 as FQNEAQ (reference sequence). The CDR3 runs to 14 residues. V shed 1 base and J shed 5 bases, with 11 bases lying between them. The CDR3 loop reads CASSLVGLWTEAFF. The CDR3 DNA sequence: TGTGCCAGCAGCTTAGTGGGCCTTTGGACTGAAGCTTTCTTT.

The chain uses TRBV28 and TRBJ1-4, with D perhaps matching TRBD1 (6 bases). This CDR3 region has 14 residues. Germline V gene lookup returns CDR1 MDHEN and CDR2 SYDVKM. V was shortened by 5 bases and J by 7 bases, with 14 bases between the two germline ends. The CDR3 here is CASSPQGFGEKLFF. DNA for the CDR3: TGTGCCAGCAGTCCGCAGGGGTTCGGTGAAAAACTGTTTTTT.

V usage is TRBV2 and J usage is TRBJ1-4; the match to TRBD1 covers 9 bases. Losses at the gene ends were 2 bases for V and 7 bases for J; bases not matched to a gene: 2. Looked up from germline, CDR1 is SNHLY and CDR2 is FYNNEI. CDR3 length: 14 amino acids. CDR3 loop: CASSETGGIEKLFF. The CDR3 DNA follows: TGTGCCAGCAGTGAAACAGGGGGCATTGAAAAACTGTTTTTT.

This clone was counted a few times. V gene TRBV6-1 combines with J gene TRBJ1-5, with 8 positions matching TRBD1. This CDR3 region has 13 residues. CDR1 is MNHNS, CDR2 SASEGT, per germline. V shed 11 bases and J 2 bases; nucleotides not matched to a gene: 5. CDR3 protein: CAGQGGGNQPQHF. In DNA form, the CDR3 reads TGTGCCGGACAGGGAGGCGGCAATCAGCCCCAGCATTTT.

V gene TRBV11-3 combines with J gene TRBJ2-7, with TRBD1 as a possible D gene (5 bases). The CDR3 sequence is 13 residues long. The germline gives CDR1 SGHNT, CDR2 YENEEA. Trimming took 6 bases from V and 5 from J, leaving 14 bases between them. CDR3 region: CASSQRTSDEQYF. The CDR3 region has the DNA TGTGCCAGCAGTCAAAGGACATCGGACGAGCAGTACTTC.

This chain joins TRBV6-5 and TRBJ2-1, with D unclear. V lost 3 bases to trimming and J lost 0 bases, with 9 bases between them. The CDR3 sequence is 15 residues long. In germline, CDR1 is MNHEY, CDR2 SVGAGI. CDR3 DNA: TGTGCCAGCAGTTATACCCGGAGCTCCTACAATGAGCAGTTCTTC. It is translated as CASSYTRSSYNEQFF.

This chain links TRBV7-9 with TRBJ2-7; possibly TRBD1 for D (6 bases). V lost 2 bases, J lost 6 bases, and 29 bases lay in between. Germline V gene data show CDR1 as SEHNR and CDR2 as FQNEAQ (reference sequence). The CDR3 is 19 amino acids. The CDR3, as DNA: TGTGCCAGCAGCTTAAAAAGGGATATAGGGACACCCTGGTCGGGCGAGCAGTACTTC. It translates to CASSLKRDIGTPWSGEQYF.

The chain combines TRBV28 with TRBJ1-2, with D possibly being TRBD1 (6 bases). V was cut by 7 bases and J by 4 bases, with 13 bases left in between. Germline loops: CDR1 MDHEN, CDR2 SYDVKM. CDR3 length: 13 amino acids. CDR3 sequence (DNA): TGTGCCAGCAAGGGTGGGACAAGCTATGGCTACACCTTC. It encodes CASKGGTSYGYTF.

The chain carries TRBV14 and TRBJ1-3, with D unresolved. Germline lookup yields CDR1 SGHDN and CDR2 FVKESK. With 0 bases removed from V and 0 bases from J, the gap between germline ends came to 12 bases. The length of the CDR3 is 17 residues. DNA of the CDR3: TGTGCCAGCAGCCAAGACACTCCCCGAGGCTCTGGAAACACCATATATTTT. Protein product: CASSQDTPRGSGNTIYF.

The V call is TRBV9, the J call TRBJ1-2; D is unresolved. CDR1 and CDR2 (germline): SGDLS, YYNGEE. The CDR3 is made up of 14 amino acids. The V end was cut by 4 bases, the J end by 3 bases, with 13 bases between. CDR3 DNA: TGTGCCAGCAGCCCCCTGACTTCCGACTATGGCTACACCTTC. Amino acids: CASSPLTSDYGYTF.

The J gene is TRBJ2-4, the V gene TRBV19, with 7 nucleotides matching TRBD1. CDR3 length: 15 residues. With 9 bases clipped from V and 3 bases from J, the junction kept 11 bases outside the gene matches. CDR1 is LNHDA, CDR2 SQIVND, per germline (reference sequence). The CDR3 reads CASRTTGQDKNIQYF. The CDR3 bases are TGTGCCAGCCGAACGACAGGGCAAGACAAAAACATTCAGTACTTC.

The CDR3, as DNA: TGCGCCAGCAGTCGAATTCCCGGGACAGGGACCCGTTTGACGAGCTCTCACTATGGCTACACCTTC. Its protein is CASSRIPGTGTRLTSSHYGYTF. The chain has TRBV4-3 and TRBJ1-2; TRBD1 matches at 9 bases. V trimming: 6 bases; J trimming: 3 bases; junction bases outside the gene matches: 29. There are 22 residues in the CDR3. Germline values: CDR1 LGHNA, CDR2 YSLEER.

In DNA, the CDR3 is TGTGCCAGCACCATTCCATCGGACAGCTTCTACGAGCAGTACTTC. This codes for CASTIPSDSFYEQYF. The chain couples TRBV2 to TRBJ2-7; a weak D match, TRBD1 (6 bases). CDR3 length: 15 residues. The V and J ends lost 7 bases and 3 bases respectively, with 19 bases between them. The germline V gene encodes CDR1 SNHLY and CDR2 FYNNEI.

The V call is TRBV28, the J call TRBJ1-1; 12 bases match TRBD1. The V gene's germline CDR1 is MDHEN and CDR2 SYDVKM. This CDR3 contains 15 residues. J gave up 4 bases and V 6 bases, and 6 bases lay outside the gene matches. The CDR3 region has the DNA TGTGCCAGCAGCCGGGACAGGGGGCTTGTCACTGAAGCTTTCTTT. Protein: CASSRDRGLVTEAFF.